Reported below is one T cell receptor beta chain. The data originate from a study of blood T cell repertoires in COVID-19. At the level of the study: PBMCs, B-cell-depleted T cells, or T cells were the source of the cDNA or gDNA that made up the material.

Libraries were prepared by immunoSEQ multiplex PCR; TCRdb keeps only in-frame clonotypes and omits some of them. The sample consists of about 240,000 clones, more than 75% of them appearing once. The J segment lost 2 bases and the V segment lost 5 bases, leaving 6 bases of the junction unmatched. Germline assignment: CDR1 SGHTA and CDR2 FQGNSA. The CDR3 runs to 15 residues. This clonotype originated in a woman in her thirties or forties who had recovered from COVID-19. Sequencing was done on a sample of peripheral blood. This chain joins TRBV7-2 and TRBJ1-3, with TRBD1 matching 7 bases. The CDR3 loop is CASSPQGGPGNTIYF. The CDR3 bases are TGTGCCAGCAGCCCCCAGGGGGGTCCTGGAAACACCATATATTTT.